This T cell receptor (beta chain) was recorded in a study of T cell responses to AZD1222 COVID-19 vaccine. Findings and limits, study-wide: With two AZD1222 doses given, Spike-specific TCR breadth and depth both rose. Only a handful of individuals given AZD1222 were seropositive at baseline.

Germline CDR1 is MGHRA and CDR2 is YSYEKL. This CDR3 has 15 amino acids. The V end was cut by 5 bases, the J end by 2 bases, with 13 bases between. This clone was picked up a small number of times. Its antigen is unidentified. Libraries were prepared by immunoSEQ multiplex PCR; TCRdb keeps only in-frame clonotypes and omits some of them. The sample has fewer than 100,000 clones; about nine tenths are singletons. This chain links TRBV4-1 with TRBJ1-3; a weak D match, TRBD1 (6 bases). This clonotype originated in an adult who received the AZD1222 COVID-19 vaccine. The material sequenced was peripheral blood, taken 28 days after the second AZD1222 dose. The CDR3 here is CASSIDRMAGNTIYF. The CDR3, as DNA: TGCGCCAGCAGCATCGACAGGATGGCTGGAAACACCATATATTTT.